This is a list of T cell receptor beta chains from one sample in a study of T cell responses to AZD1222 COVID-19 vaccine. Profiling relied on immunoSEQ multiplex PCR, and the TCRdb table lists in-frame clones only, not all of them. Here the sample spans more than 95,000 clones, over 75% being singletons. This sample comprised peripheral blood, obtained on day 0 of AZD1222 vaccination. These receptor sequences come from an adult in good health. CDR3s include the opening cysteine and the closing phenylalanine or tryptophan. D genes are given only for firm matches. Size tells how often a clone was seen (once, few, many) or the class of an expanded clone, and some rows leave it out.

J,size,D,V,CDR3,DNA
TRBJ2-1,-,-,TRBV3-1/TRBV3-2,CASSQGLLDNEQFF,TGTGCCAGCAGCCAGGGACTCTTAGACAATGAGCAGTTCTTC
TRBJ1-2,-,-,TRBV12-3/TRBV12-4,CASSRTVFAGYTF,TGTGCCAGCAGCCGGACTGTGTTCGCGGGCTACACCTTC
TRBJ1-2,-,-,TRBV18,CASSPPYSEWVYTF,TGTGCCAGCTCACCACCGTACTCGGAGTGGGTTTACACCTTC
TRBJ1-2,-,TRBD1,TRBV5-6,CASSLGTGEGYTF,TGTGCCAGCAGCCTCGGGACAGGGGAAGGCTACACCTTC
TRBJ1-2,-,-,TRBV19,CASSIDQKALYGYTF,TGTGCCAGTAGTATAGATCAAAAAGCCCTCTATGGCTACACCTTC
TRBJ1-5,-,-,TRBV13,CASSLGGMRGQPQHF,TGTGCCAGCAGCTTAGGAGGGATGAGAGGTCAGCCCCAGCATTTT
TRBJ2-7,-,TRBD1,TRBV12-3/TRBV12-4,CASSMDRVYEQYF,TGTGCCAGCAGTATGGACAGGGTCTACGAGCAGTACTTC
TRBJ2-3,-,TRBD1,TRBV2,CASRDRGQRTDTQYF,TGTGCCAGCAGGGACAGGGGGCAACGGACAGATACGCAGTATTTT
TRBJ2-4,-,-,TRBV11-2,CASSPSRGGSSAQNIQYF,TGTGCCAGCAGCCCTTCGAGGGGTGGGTCCAGTGCCCAAAACATTCAGTACTTC
TRBJ2-1,-,-,TRBV5-5,CASSSRRDWGNYNEQFF,TGTGCCAGCAGCTCCCGCCGGGACTGGGGAAATTACAATGAGCAGTTCTTC
TRBJ1-4,-,-,TRBV7-9,CASSLVGEKLFF,TGTGCCAGCAGCTTAGTCGGTGAAAAACTGTTTTTT
TRBJ2-1,-,TRBD2,TRBV6-4,CASSRTSGGNEQFF,TGTGCCAGCAGCAGGACTAGCGGGGGTAATGAGCAGTTCTTC
TRBJ1-4,-,-,TRBV18,CASSPRQAEKLFF,TGTGCCAGCTCACCAAGGCAGGCCGAAAAACTGTTTTTT
TRBJ1-6,-,-,TRBV7-2,CASSLAGGQGLYNSPLHF,TGTGCCAGCAGCTTAGCGGGGGGGCAGGGGCTCTATAATTCACCCCTCCACTTT
TRBJ1-4,-,-,TRBV28,CASSFYSGQTNEKLFF,TGTGCCAGCAGTTTTTACAGCGGCCAAACTAATGAAAAACTGTTTTTT
TRBJ1-1,-,TRBD1,TRBV19,CASSRTGGRTEAFF,TGTGCCAGTAGTAGAACAGGGGGCCGGACTGAAGCTTTCTTT
TRBJ2-5,-,-,TRBV6-5,CASSRGTRQETQYF,TGTGCCAGCAGCCGCGGGACACGACAAGAGACCCAGTACTTC
TRBJ1-2,-,-,TRBV18,CASSREGGGYGYTF,TGTGCCAGCTCACGCGAGGGGGGCGGCTATGGCTACACCTTC
TRBJ1-2,-,-,TRBV23-1,CASSQSGRAPFYGYTF,TGCGCCAGCAGTCAATCGGGTAGGGCCCCATTCTATGGCTACACCTTC
TRBJ1-5,-,-,TRBV19,CASSIASGGLVLRQPQHF,TGTGCCAGTAGTATAGCTTCGGGGGGACTCGTCCTGCGGCAGCCCCAGCATTTT
TRBJ1-6,-,-,TRBV21-1,CASSNGDQPVRSPLHF,TGTGCCAGCAGCAACGGGGACCAACCCGTGCGTTCACCCCTCCACTTT
TRBJ2-3,-,TRBD2,TRBV6-5,CASSYLAGGGTDTQYF,TGTGCCAGCAGTTACCTGGCGGGGGGAGGTACAGATACGCAGTATTTT
TRBJ2-2,-,TRBD2,TRBV7-9,CASSPRRGTNTGELFF,TGTGCCAGCAGCCCCCGGCGGGGGACGAACACCGGGGAGCTGTTTTTT
TRBJ2-7,-,-,TRBV27,CASGGRYEQYF,TGTGCCAGCGGGGGCCGGTACGAGCAGTACTTC
TRBJ2-5,-,TRBD1,TRBV5-1,CASSLEGGRMETQYF,TGCGCCAGCAGCTTGGAAGGGGGCAGGATGGAGACCCAGTACTTC
TRBJ1-4,-,TRBD1,TRBV3-1/TRBV3-2,CASTFGTANEKLFF,TGTGCCAGCACTTTCGGGACAGCTAATGAAAAACTGTTTTTT
TRBJ1-2,-,TRBD1,TRBV6-5,CASRVTGVGYTF,TGTGCCAGCAGAGTAACAGGGGTTGGCTACACCTTC
TRBJ1-6,-,-,TRBV15,CATSSREGNSPLHF,TGTGCCACCAGCAGTCGTGAGGGTAATTCACCCCTCCACTTT
TRBJ2-7,-,-,TRBV3-1/TRBV3-2,CASSPTIQGRYEQYF,TGTGCCAGCAGCCCTACTATCCAGGGGCGTTACGAGCAGTACTTC
TRBJ2-2,once,-,TRBV15,CATSREVADAGELFF,TGTGCCACCAGCAGAGAGGTGGCCGACGCCGGGGAGCTGTTTTTT
TRBJ2-3,-,TRBD2,TRBV5-1,CASSLGLAGSLSSTDTQYF,TGCGCCAGCAGCTTGGGACTAGCGGGGAGCCTCTCAAGCACAGATACGCAGTATTTT
TRBJ2-7,large,-,TRBV9,CASSVKTGGEQYF,TGTGCCAGCAGCGTCAAAACCGGGGGCGAGCAGTACTTC